The source of this T cell receptor beta chain is a study of T cell responses to AZD1222 COVID-19 vaccine. Study-level points and caveats: AZD1222 recipients seropositive at baseline numbered only 5 or 6. Donors in the cohort were predominantly white British and more often female, and clonal diversity was possibly underestimated.

A word on this clone: The target antigen is unknown.

Profiling relied on immunoSEQ multiplex PCR, and the TCRdb table lists in-frame clones only, not all of them. Among approximately 160,000 clones listed, around 89% were seen once. From germline, CDR1 is MNHEY and CDR2 SMNVEV (reference sequence). V was cut by 3 bases and J by 3 bases, with 11 bases left in between. The CDR3 length is 15 residues. The genes are TRBV27 and TRBJ2-2, with D possibly matching TRBD2 (6 bases). The sequence was obtained from an adult in good health. The sample in question was peripheral blood, obtained on day 0 of AZD1222 vaccination. CDR3 in amino acids: CASSLSGRYTGELFF. CDR3 coding DNA: TGTGCCAGCAGTTTGTCGGGGAGGTACACCGGGGAGCTGTTTTTT.